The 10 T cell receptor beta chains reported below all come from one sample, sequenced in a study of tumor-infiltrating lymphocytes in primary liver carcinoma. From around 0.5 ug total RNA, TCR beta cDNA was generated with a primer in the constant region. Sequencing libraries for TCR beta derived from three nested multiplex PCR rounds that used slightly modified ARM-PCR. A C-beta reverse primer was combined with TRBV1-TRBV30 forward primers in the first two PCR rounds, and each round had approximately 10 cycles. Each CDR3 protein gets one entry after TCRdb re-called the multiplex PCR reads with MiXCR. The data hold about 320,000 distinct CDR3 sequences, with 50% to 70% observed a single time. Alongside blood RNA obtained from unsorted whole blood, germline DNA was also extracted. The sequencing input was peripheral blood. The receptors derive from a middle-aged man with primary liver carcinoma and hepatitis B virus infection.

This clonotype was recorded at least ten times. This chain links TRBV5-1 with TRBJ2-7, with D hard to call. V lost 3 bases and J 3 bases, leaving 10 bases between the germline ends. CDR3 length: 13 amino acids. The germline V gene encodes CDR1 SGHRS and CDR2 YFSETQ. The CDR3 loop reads CASSSNPFYEQYF. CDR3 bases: TGCGCCAGCAGCTCGAACCCGTTCTACGAGCAGTACTTC.

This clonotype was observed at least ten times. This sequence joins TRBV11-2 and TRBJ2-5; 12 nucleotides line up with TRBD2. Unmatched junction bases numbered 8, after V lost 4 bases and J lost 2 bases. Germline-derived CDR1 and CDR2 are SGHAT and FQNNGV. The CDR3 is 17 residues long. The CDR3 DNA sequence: TGTGCCAGCAGCTCTAATTCGGGACTAGCGGGTCAAGAGACCCAGTACTTC. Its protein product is CASSSNSGLAGQETQYF.

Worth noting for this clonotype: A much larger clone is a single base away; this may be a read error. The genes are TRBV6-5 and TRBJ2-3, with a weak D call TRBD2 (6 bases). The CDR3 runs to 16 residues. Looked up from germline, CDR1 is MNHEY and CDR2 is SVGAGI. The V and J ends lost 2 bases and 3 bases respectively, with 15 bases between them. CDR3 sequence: CASSYGFGTPTDTQYF. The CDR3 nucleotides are TGTGCCAGCAGTTACGGATTCGGGACTCCGACAGATACGCAGTATTTT.

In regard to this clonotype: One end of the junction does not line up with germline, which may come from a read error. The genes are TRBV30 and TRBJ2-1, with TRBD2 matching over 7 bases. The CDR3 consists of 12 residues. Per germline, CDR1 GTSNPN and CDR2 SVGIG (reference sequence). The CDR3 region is CAWSGTHNEQFF. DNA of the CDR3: TGTGCTTGGAGCGGGACCCACAATGAGCAGTTCTTC.

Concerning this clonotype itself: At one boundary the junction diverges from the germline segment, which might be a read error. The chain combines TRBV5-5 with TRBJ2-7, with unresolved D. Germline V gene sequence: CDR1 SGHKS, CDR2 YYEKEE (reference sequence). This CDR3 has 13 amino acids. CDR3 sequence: CARSLGPPYEQYF. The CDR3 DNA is TGTGCCAGGAGCTTGGGCCCCCCCTACGAGCAGTACTTC.

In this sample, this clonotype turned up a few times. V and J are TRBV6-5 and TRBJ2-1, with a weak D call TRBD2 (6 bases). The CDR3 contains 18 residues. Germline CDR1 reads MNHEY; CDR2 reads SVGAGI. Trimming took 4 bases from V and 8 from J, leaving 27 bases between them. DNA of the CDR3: TGTGCCAGCAGTTTTTGGGACCAAGGAAACGGGAGCAGGCATGAGCAGTTCTTC. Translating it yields CASSFWDQGNGSRHEQFF.

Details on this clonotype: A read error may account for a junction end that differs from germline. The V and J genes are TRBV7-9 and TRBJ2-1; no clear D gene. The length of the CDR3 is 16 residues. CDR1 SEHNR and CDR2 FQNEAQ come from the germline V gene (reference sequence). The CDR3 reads CVSSFPPLGSYNEQFF. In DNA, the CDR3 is TGTGTCAGCAGCTTCCCTCCACTGGGCTCCTACAATGAGCAGTTCTTC.

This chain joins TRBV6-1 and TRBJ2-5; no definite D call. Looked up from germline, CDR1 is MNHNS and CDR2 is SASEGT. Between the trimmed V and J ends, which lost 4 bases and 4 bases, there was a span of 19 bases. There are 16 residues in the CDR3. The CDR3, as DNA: TGTGCCAGCAGTGCAATGCAGGCGAGTAAAATAGAGACCCAGTACTTC. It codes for CASSAMQASKIETQYF.

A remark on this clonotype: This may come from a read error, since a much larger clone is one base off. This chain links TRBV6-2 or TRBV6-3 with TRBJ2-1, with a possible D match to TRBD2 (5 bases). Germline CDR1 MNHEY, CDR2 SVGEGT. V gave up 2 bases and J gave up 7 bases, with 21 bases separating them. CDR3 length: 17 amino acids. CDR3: CASSYPAVALPQNEQFF. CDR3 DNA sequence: TGTGCCAGCAGTTACCCCGCAGTAGCGCTGCCCCAGAATGAGCAGTTCTTC.

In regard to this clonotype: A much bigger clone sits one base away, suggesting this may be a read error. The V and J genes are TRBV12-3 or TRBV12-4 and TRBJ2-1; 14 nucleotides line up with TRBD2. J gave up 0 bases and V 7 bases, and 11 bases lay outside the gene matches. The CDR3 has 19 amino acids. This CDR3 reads CASILSGLAGVGSYNEQFF. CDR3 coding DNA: TGTGCCAGCATCCTTTCGGGACTAGCGGGAGTGGGCTCCTACAATGAGCAGTTCTTC.